The 5 T cell receptor beta chains below were found in one sample sequenced in a study of CD8 T cells in acute hepatitis C reinfection. Method: immunoSEQ multiplex PCR; TCRdb's copy keeps in-frame clones and lacks some. The sample yields about 38,000 clones, more than 75% seen once. Time point reported: naive CD8 control sorted from an acute-time-point sample. What was sequenced was naive CD8+ T cells from PBMCs. Source of these receptors: a man aged 30-40 years with chronic hepatitis C.

The rearrangement links TRBV7-9 to TRBJ2-7; the D is unclear. The length of the CDR3 is 14 residues. The V gene lost 1 base and the J gene lost 0 bases, with 7 bases spanning the gap. Germline CDR1 reads SEHNR; CDR2 reads FQNEAQ (reference sequence). CDR3 sequence (DNA): TGTGCCAGCAGCTTAGGCCTGAGCTCCTACGAGCAGTACTTC. Translated, it gives CASSLGLSSYEQYF.

This chain uses TRBV9 with TRBJ2-2; unclear D gene. The ends were cut back, 0 bases at V and 0 bases at J, with 9 bases in the middle. This CDR3 has 16 residues. CDR1 and CDR2 from the germline V gene are SGDLS and YYNGEE. CDR3 coding DNA: TGTGCCAGCAGCGTAGCCAGGAACTCGAACACCGGGGAGCTGTTTTTT. Translation: CASSVARNSNTGELFF.

The CDR3 DNA reads TGTGCCAGCAGCTTATCCGGGACATCGAACACTGAAGCTTTCTTT. Its protein product is CASSLSGTSNTEAFF. The gene calls are TRBV7-2 and TRBJ1-1; D perhaps matches TRBD1 (6 bases). There are 15 residues in the CDR3. Trimming cost V 2 bases and J 1 base, with 11 bases left between them. Germline V gene data show CDR1 as SGHTA and CDR2 as FQGNSA.

This chain links TRBV10-2 with TRBJ2-1; D unclear. Looked up from germline, CDR1 is WSHSY and CDR2 is SAAADI. CDR3 length equals 12 residues. Trimming shortened V by 0 bases and J by 7 bases, and 4 bases separated the two germline ends. The DNA for the CDR3 is TGCGCCAGCAGTGAGTCAAGGAATGAGCAGTTCTTC. The encoded protein is CASSESRNEQFF.

The chain uses TRBV10-1 and TRBJ2-1; D possibly uses TRBD1 or TRBD2 (5 bases each). The CDR3 length is 17 residues. Germline V CDR1 and CDR2: WNHNN, SYGVQD (reference sequence). The ends were cut back, 7 bases at V and 0 bases at J, with 19 bases in the middle. This CDR3 reads CASNDFSRESSYNEQFF. In DNA form, the CDR3 reads TGCGCCAGCAACGACTTCAGCAGGGAGAGCTCCTACAATGAGCAGTTCTTC.